The T cell receptor (beta chain) described here comes from a study of cytomegalovirus exposure and HLA in healthy donors. General study results and limits: Subsequent analysis found a tendency for first-cohort TCR clusters to co-occur within the 90 to 150 validation repertoires. Reports described diagnosis of cytomegalovirus status by the classifier as highly specific and sensitive.

The donors were members of the roughly 120-subject validation cohort (separate from the roughly 700-subject first cohort). The table came from immunoSEQ multiplex PCR; TCRdb's copy has only in-frame clones and leaves some out. This sample has about 130,000 clones, with about 88% found just once. Note on this clone: Its antigen is as yet unknown.

The CDR3 runs 13 residues. Germline lookup yields CDR1 MNHEY and CDR2 SMNVEV (reference sequence). Deletions cut 6 bases from V and 5 bases from J, with 13 bases between. The sequenced material came from PBMCs. This clonotype was obtained from a man younger than 40 in good health and CMV-seronegative. V and J are TRBV27 and TRBJ2-5; D perhaps matches TRBD1 (6 bases). Written as DNA, the CDR3 is TGTGCCAGCAGCCATCAGGGGCGGGAGACCCAGTACTTC. Encoded protein: CASSHQGRETQYF.